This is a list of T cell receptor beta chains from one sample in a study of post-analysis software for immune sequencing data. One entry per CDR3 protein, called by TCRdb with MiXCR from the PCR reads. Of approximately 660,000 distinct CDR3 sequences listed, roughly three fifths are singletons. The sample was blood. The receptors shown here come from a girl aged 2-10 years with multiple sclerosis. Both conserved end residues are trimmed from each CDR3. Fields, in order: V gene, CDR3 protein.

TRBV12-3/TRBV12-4	ASRFGGETDTQY
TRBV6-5	ASTGQGKETQY
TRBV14	ASSQIDRPYYGYT
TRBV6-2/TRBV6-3	AIGIAGANNEQF
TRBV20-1	SARVGAGEGNTQY
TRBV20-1	SATRATGNTEAF
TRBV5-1	ASSLGRGLPYEQY
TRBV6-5	ASSDMWGSNQPQH
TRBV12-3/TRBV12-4	ASSLRGPNTEAF
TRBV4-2	ASSPKTGGRTDTQY
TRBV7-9	ASSLGSPRGRSNYGYT
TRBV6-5	ASSYWESNEQF
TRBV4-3	ASSQGRGTGEQF
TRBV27	ASFPLTGPHYGYT
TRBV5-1	ASSSTGTGDYGYT